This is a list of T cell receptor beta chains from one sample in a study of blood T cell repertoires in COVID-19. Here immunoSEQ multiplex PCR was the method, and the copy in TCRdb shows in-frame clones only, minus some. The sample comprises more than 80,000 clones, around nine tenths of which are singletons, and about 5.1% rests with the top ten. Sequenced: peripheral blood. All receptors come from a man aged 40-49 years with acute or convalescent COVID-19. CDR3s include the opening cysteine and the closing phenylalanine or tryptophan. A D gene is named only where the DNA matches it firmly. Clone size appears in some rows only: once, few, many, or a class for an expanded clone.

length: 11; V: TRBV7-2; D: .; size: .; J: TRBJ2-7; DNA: TGTGCCAGCACCCTAGGACAGGAGCAGTACTTC; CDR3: CASTLGQEQYF
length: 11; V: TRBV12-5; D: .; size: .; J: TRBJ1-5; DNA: TGTGCTAGTGGTTTGGTACGGGACCAGCATTTT; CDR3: CASGLVRDQHF
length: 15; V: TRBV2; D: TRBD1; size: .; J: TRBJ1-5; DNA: TGTGCCAGCAGTGATGCAGGGGGCGTCGGGCAGCCCCAGCATTTT; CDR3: CASSDAGGVGQPQHF
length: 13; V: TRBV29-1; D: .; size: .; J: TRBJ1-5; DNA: TGCAGCGTTGACGGACAGTCCAATCAGCCCCAGCATTTT; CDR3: CSVDGQSNQPQHF
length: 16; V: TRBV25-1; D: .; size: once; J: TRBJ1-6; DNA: TGTGCCAGCAGTCTCCTCTCGGGGGGTCGGAATTCACCCCTCCACTTT; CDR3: CASSLLSGGRNSPLHF
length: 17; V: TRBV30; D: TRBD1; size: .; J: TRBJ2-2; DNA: TGTGCCTGTTCTTTTTTAAGACAGGGGGCGAACACCGGGGAGCTGTTTTTT; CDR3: CACSFLRQGANTGELFF
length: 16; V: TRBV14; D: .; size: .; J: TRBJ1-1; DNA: TGTGCCAGCAGCCAAGATCGGGTCAGACTGAACACTGAAGCTTTCTTT; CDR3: CASSQDRVRLNTEAFF
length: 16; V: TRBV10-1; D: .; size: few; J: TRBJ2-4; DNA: TGCGCCAGCAGTGAGGTTGGCGCGGGGGCCAAAAACATTCAGTACTTC; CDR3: CASSEVGAGAKNIQYF
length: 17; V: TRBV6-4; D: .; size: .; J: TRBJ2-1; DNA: TGTGCCAGCAGTGACTCCCCCTCGGGACACCGCGGGAATGAGCAGTTCTTC; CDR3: CASSDSPSGHRGNEQFF
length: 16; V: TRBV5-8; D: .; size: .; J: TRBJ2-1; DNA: TGTGCCAGCAGCTTGGTGGTCGGAGTTATACAATCTGAGCAGTTCTTC; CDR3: CASSLVVGVIQSEQFF